This TCR beta chain was profiled in a study of blood T cell repertoires in COVID-19. As for the study in general: Material from acute and convalescent COVID-19 was sourced from the United States, Italy and Spain.

V was clipped by 1 base and J by 4 bases, with 11 bases between them. The CDR3 has 14 residues. Germline CDR1 SGHDT, CDR2 YYEEEE. Methods used by the authors: How many nucleated cells were present was estimated from reference gene primer amplification. Some clones are missing from TCRdb's copy, which holds only in-frame ones; the method was immunoSEQ multiplex PCR. D and trimming were read from the DNA, whereas the V and J calls and clone size are those reported in that table. The table includes 100,000 to 140,000 clones, 88% detected once. Input material: peripheral blood. This sequence originates from a man aged 45-65 years with active or convalescent COVID-19. The chain carries TRBV5-6 and TRBJ1-2; possible D gene TRBD1, 6 bases. CDR3: CASSLTGQGYGYTF. In DNA, the CDR3 is TGTGCCAGCAGCTTGACAGGGCAGGGCTATGGCTACACCTTC.